Following are 32 T cell receptor beta chains from one sample sequenced in a study of shared clonotypes between healthy human individuals (TCRdb year 2020). The method behind the library was the immunoSEQ multiplex PCR assay. TCRdb took this table from immuneACCESS and kept in-frame rearrangements with V and J called. Such tables lack part of the clones; where checked against another copy, unresolved V genes explain under half of the gap, and the rest is unexplained. The sample includes roughly 1,100,000 clones, with approximately 72% observed a single time. The ten largest clones capture 1.2% to 1.5% of the sample. Source material: memory CD4+ T cells sorted from blood. In light of the paper, this sample's cell subset or site label describes: CD45RA-negative fraction. These receptors were taken from a man aged 18 to 29 in good health.

V is TRBV30 and J is TRBJ2-2, with 9 bases that match TRBD1. The ends lost 2 bases at V and 4 bases at J; junction bases unmatched: 8. This CDR3 spans 16 amino acids. Germline CDR1 GTSNPN, CDR2 SVGIG (reference sequence). Here the CDR3 DNA reads TGTGCCTGGAGTCTTTGGGAGACAGGGGGCACCGGGGAGCTGTTTTTT. Amino acid sequence: CAWSLWETGGTGELFF.

The V call is TRBV7-9, the J call TRBJ2-2, with 9 nucleotides matching TRBD1. V gave up 5 bases and J gave up 3 bases; unmatched junction bases: 10. The CDR3 contains 17 residues. The germline gives CDR1 SEHNR, CDR2 FQNEAQ (reference sequence). The CDR3 is CASSTPTGGVYTGELFF. The CDR3 DNA sequence: TGTGCCAGCAGCACCCCCACAGGGGGCGTATACACCGGGGAGCTGTTTTTT.

The rearrangement uses TRBV2 and TRBJ1-4; D gene unclear. The V and J ends lost 6 bases and 4 bases respectively, with 9 bases between them. The CDR3 has 13 residues. The V gene's germline CDR1 is SNHLY and CDR2 FYNNEI. The CDR3 nucleotides read TGTGCCAGCAGGACGGAGGTTAATGAAAAACTGTTTTTT. It yields the protein CASRTEVNEKLFF. The full variable domain, completed using reference TRBV2 and TRBJ1-4, is EPEVTQTPSHQVTQMGQEVILRCVPISNHLYFYWYRQILGQKVEFLVSFYNNEISEKSEIFDDQFSVERPDGSNFTLKIRSTKLEDSAMYFCASRTEVNEKLFFGSGTQLSVL.

This chain connects TRBV7-2 to TRBJ2-7, with D unresolved. The CDR3 length is 15 residues. Trimming took off 3 bases at V and 2 bases at J, with 14 bases between the two ends. Germline values: CDR1 SGHTA, CDR2 FQGNSA. The CDR3 here is CASSLSIANAYEQYF. Written as DNA, the CDR3 is TGTGCCAGCAGCTTGAGTATAGCTAACGCCTACGAGCAGTACTTC. Drawing the rest from reference TRBV7-2 and TRBJ2-7, the complete variable domain is GAGVSQSPSNKVTEKGKDVELRCDPISGHTALYWYRQSLGQGLEFLIYFQGNSAPDKSGLPSDRFSAERTGGSVSTLTIQRTQQEDSAVYLCASSLSIANAYEQYFGPGTRLTVT.

This chain connects TRBV14 to TRBJ2-3; D perhaps matches TRBD2 (6 bases). This CDR3 is built from 15 residues. Germline V lookup: CDR1 SGHDN, CDR2 FVKESK. V lost 4 bases and J 9 bases, leaving 20 bases between the germline ends. CDR3 in DNA: TGTGCCAGCAGCCGCAGCTTGCACGGGACTTACACGCAGTATTTT. Translating it yields CASSRSLHGTYTQYF.

This clone was observed a handful of times. The chain couples TRBV7-9 to TRBJ1-2; D may be TRBD1 (5 bases). Germline V lookup: CDR1 SEHNR, CDR2 FQNEAQ (reference sequence). This CDR3 region has 14 residues. V gave up 5 bases and J gave up 5 bases, with 15 bases separating them. The CDR3 region has the DNA TGTGCCAGCAGCCCCGATTGGGGCGGGTATGGCTACACCTTC. This translates into CASSPDWGGYGYTF.

The genes are TRBV19 and TRBJ1-2; 12 positions match TRBD1. CDR1 and CDR2 (germline): LNHDA, SQIVND (reference sequence). Trimming cost V 3 bases and J 4 bases; bases outside gene matches: 6. The length of the CDR3 is 16 residues. The CDR3 reads CASSISGTGGAYGYTF. CDR3 sequence (DNA): TGTGCCAGTAGTATTTCGGGGACAGGGGGCGCCTATGGCTACACCTTC.

The chain employs TRBV28 and TRBJ2-5; 7 nucleotides agree with TRBD1. The length of the CDR3 is 14 residues. V trimming: 5 bases; J trimming: 2 bases; junction bases outside the gene matches: 5. Germline V gene data show CDR1 as MDHEN and CDR2 as SYDVKM. The CDR3 protein is CASSATGLQETQYF. The CDR3 region has the DNA TGTGCCAGCAGTGCGACAGGGCTACAAGAGACCCAGTACTTC.

The table lists this clone with a count of one. This rearrangement joins TRBV23-1 to TRBJ1-1; tentative D call: TRBD1 (5 bases). TRBV23-1 is noted as an ORF with a role that remains uncertain. CDR3 size: 15 residues. Trimming cost V 4 bases and J 2 bases, with 14 bases left between them. CDR3 sequence: CASSLPTDPNTEAFF. CDR3 sequence (DNA): TGCGCCAGCAGTCTACCGACAGACCCCAACACTGAAGCTTTCTTT.

With respect to this clone: This sample also contains other DNA sequences that code for the same CDR3. The CDR3 DNA reads as TGCGCCAGCAGCCAAGAAGGGGGCACTGAAGCTTTCTTT. Protein product: CASSQEGGTEAFF. This chain links TRBV4-1 with TRBJ1-1; possible D gene TRBD1, 6 bases. With 0 bases removed from V and 4 bases from J, the gap between germline ends came to 6 bases. CDR3 length equals 13 residues. Germline V gives CDR1 MGHRA, CDR2 YSYEKL.

Comment on this clone: Given a far larger clone just one base away, this is likely a sequencing read error. This rearrangement joins TRBV11-2 to TRBJ2-2; 10 positions agree with TRBD2. The CDR3 length is 16 residues. CDR1 is SGHAT, CDR2 FQNNGV, per germline. CDR3 protein: CASSSGTSVLTGEPFF. The DNA for the CDR3 is TGTGCCAGCAGCTCCGGGACTAGCGTTCTCACCGGGGAGCCGTTTTTT.

CDR3 residues: CASSFLRGDTQYF. Here the CDR3 DNA reads TGTGCCAGCAGCTTCCTCCGGGGGGATACGCAGTATTTT. The V call is TRBV7-8, the J call TRBJ2-3; a possible D gene is TRBD2 (6 bases). The CDR3 sequence is 13 residues long. The germline gives CDR1 SGHVS, CDR2 FQNEAQ. The germline V and J ends were trimmed by 3 bases and 6 bases, with 10 bases remaining between them. Combining the CDR3 with reference TRBV7-8 and TRBJ2-3 gives the whole variable domain GAGVSQSPRYKVAKRGQDVALRCDPISGHVSLFWYQQALGQGPEFLTYFQNEAQLDKSGLPSDRFFAERPEGSVSTLKIQRTQQEDSAVYLCASSFLRGDTQYFGPGTRLTVL.

This clone was observed a few times. The V call is TRBV7-6, the J call TRBJ1-1; D is perhaps TRBD1 (6 bases). The germline V gene has CDR1 SGHVS and CDR2 FNYEAQ. With 5 bases removed from V and 4 bases from J, the gap between germline ends came to 11 bases. CDR3 length equals 13 residues. Here the CDR3 reads CASSLMTGTEAFF. For the CDR3, the DNA is TGTGCCAGCAGCCTTATGACAGGCACTGAAGCTTTCTTT.

The V gene is TRBV19, the J gene TRBJ2-1; D possibly uses TRBD1 or TRBD2 (5 bases each). The CDR3 totals 14 residues. CDR1 is LNHDA, CDR2 SQIVND, per germline (reference sequence). V lost 3 bases and J lost 4, with 10 bases in between. CDR3 residues: CASSMGTVYNEQFF. In nucleotides, the CDR3 is TGTGCCAGTAGTATGGGGACCGTTTACAATGAGCAGTTCTTC.

This chain connects TRBV6-1 to TRBJ2-1; D unresolved. The CDR3 runs 12 residues. Germline CDR1 MNHNS, CDR2 SASEGT. V was pared by 0 bases and J by 15 bases, with 12 bases between. The CDR3: CASSEAASVAFF. The CDR3 coding sequence is TGTGCCAGCAGTGAAGCGGCGAGCGTGGCGTTCTTC.

V gene TRBV2 combines with J gene TRBJ2-7, with 8 bases identical to TRBD2. With V trimmed by 7 bases and J by 7 bases, 15 bases remained unmatched. The CDR3 length is 15 residues. From germline, CDR1 is SNHLY and CDR2 FYNNEI. Written as DNA, the CDR3 is TGTGCCAGCAAAGGCCCGCTAGCGGGTGTAGGGGAGCAGTACTTC. This codes for CASKGPLAGVGEQYF. Using reference TRBV2 and TRBJ2-7 for the parts outside the CDR3, the full variable domain is EPEVTQTPSHQVTQMGQEVILRCVPISNHLYFYWYRQILGQKVEFLVSFYNNEISEKSEIFDDQFSVERPDGSNFTLKIRSTKLEDSAMYFCASKGPLAGVGEQYFGPGTRLTVT.

With respect to this clone: This specimen includes other DNA sequences encoding the same CDR3. The chain is built from TRBV30 and TRBJ2-5; the D is unclear. The V end was cut by 0 bases, the J end by 2 bases, with 7 bases between. This CDR3 has 13 residues. Per the germline V gene, CDR1 is GTSNPN and CDR2 is SVGIG (reference sequence). The CDR3 nucleotides are TGTGCCTGGAGTGTGCGAGTGCAAGAGACCCAGTACTTC. Protein: CAWSVRVQETQYF.

This sequence joins TRBV5-1 and TRBJ2-6; D is unresolved. The germline gives CDR1 SGHRS, CDR2 YFSETQ. V shed 5 bases and J shed 0 bases, with 3 bases lying between them. This CDR3 spans 13 amino acids. The CDR3: CASSDSGANVLTF. The DNA for the CDR3 is TGCGCCAGCAGTGACTCTGGGGCCAACGTCCTGACTTTC.

This clone was observed once. J is TRBJ1-3 and V is TRBV5-1; no clear D gene. CDR1 is SGHRS, CDR2 YFSETQ, per germline. The V end lost 5 bases, the J end lost 0 bases, and 6 bases lay between the germline ends. This CDR3 has 13 amino acids. The CDR3 DNA reads TGCGCCAGCAGGGGAAACTCTGGAAACACCATATATTTT. Amino acids: CASRGNSGNTIYF.

This chain uses TRBV25-1 with TRBJ2-2; D call uncertain. The CDR3 covers 12 residues. The germline V and J ends were trimmed by 6 bases and 3 bases, with 5 bases remaining between them. CDR1 is MGHDK, CDR2 SYGVNS, per germline. The CDR3 is CASSYYTGELFF. CDR3 nucleotide sequence: TGTGCCAGCAGCTATTACACCGGGGAGCTGTTTTTT.

The rearrangement uses TRBV6-5 and TRBJ2-7; possibly TRBD2 for D (6 bases). Germline V gives CDR1 MNHEY, CDR2 SVGAGI. This CDR3 is built from 13 residues. V was pared by 10 bases and J by 6 bases, with 19 bases between. The CDR3: CATHPTSFSEQYF. The CDR3 DNA reads TGTGCCACACATCCCACTAGCTTTAGCGAGCAGTACTTC.

This chain links TRBV29-1 with TRBJ2-7; D is unclear. With 4 bases removed from V and 3 bases from J, the gap between germline ends came to 4 bases. Germline V gives CDR1 SQVTM, CDR2 ANQGSEA. The CDR3 is 10 residues long. In DNA, the CDR3 is TGCAGCGTTGCCAACTACGAGCAGTACTTC. Its protein product is CSVANYEQYF.

Only a few counts were recorded for this clone. A clone one base away is much larger, so this may be a read error. The chain couples TRBV11-2 to TRBJ2-2; D not certain. Trimming left V 1 base short and J 7 bases short, with 4 bases between. Looked up from germline, CDR1 is SGHAT and CDR2 is FQNNGV. This CDR3 has 12 residues. In DNA form, the CDR3 reads TGTGCCAGCAGCTTAGGGGTCGGGGAGCTGTTTTTT. It encodes CASSLGVGELFF.

This clone was observed at least ten times. The chain combines TRBV9 with TRBJ1-4; 9 bases line up with TRBD1. This CDR3 comprises 17 residues. Losses at the gene ends were 4 bases for V and 6 bases for J; bases not matched to a gene: 13. Germline assignment: CDR1 SGDLS and CDR2 YYNGEE. For the CDR3, the DNA is TGTGCCAGCAGCCCTACAGGGGGCGCCAGTAAGGATGAAAAACTGTTTTTT. It specifies CASSPTGGASKDEKLFF.

This chain links TRBV4-1 with TRBJ2-7, with 9 bases that match TRBD1. Trimming took 4 bases from V and 5 from J; bases not matched to a gene: 3. From germline, CDR1 is MGHRA and CDR2 YSYEKL. The CDR3 covers 13 residues. This CDR3 is CASSRRTGDEQYF. CDR3 DNA: TGCGCCAGCAGCCGGAGGACAGGGGACGAGCAGTACTTC.

V is TRBV19 and J is TRBJ2-5, with 8 nucleotides matching TRBD1. The CDR3 covers 16 residues. V dropped 6 bases and J dropped 5; count of bases not matched to a gene: 14. The germline V gene encodes CDR1 LNHDA and CDR2 SQIVND (reference sequence). Here the CDR3 reads CASRSRTGSILETQYF. DNA of the CDR3: TGTGCCAGTAGGTCAAGGACAGGGTCTATTTTGGAGACCCAGTACTTC.

In the case of this clone: Given a much more abundant clone one base away, this may be a read error. Other DNA sequences of this sample code for an identical CDR3. The rearrangement uses TRBV27 and TRBJ1-2, with TRBD1 as a possible D gene (6 bases). V shed 5 bases and J shed 2 bases, with 9 bases lying between them. The CDR3 has 13 amino acids. Germline CDR1 MNHEY, CDR2 SMNVEV (reference sequence). Written as DNA, the CDR3 is TGTGCCAGCAGTCCGACAGGAAACTATGGCTACACCTTC. As protein: CASSPTGNYGYTF.

At least ten counts were recorded for this clone. At the DNA level, this CDR3 is encoded by other sequences in the same sample as well. This chain joins TRBV18 and TRBJ1-5; 9 positions match TRBD1. Germline V gives CDR1 KGHSH, CDR2 LQKENI. The CDR3 has 15 amino acids. J was trimmed by 4 bases and V by 6 bases; bases with no gene match: 7. This CDR3 reads CASSPDRGGNQPQHF. CDR3 nucleotides: TGTGCCAGCTCCCCCGACAGGGGGGGGAATCAGCCCCAGCATTTT.

The chain joins TRBV6-5 to TRBJ2-1; tentative D call: TRBD2 (6 bases). The CDR3 spans 12 residues. In germline, CDR1 is MNHEY, CDR2 SVGAGI. V was trimmed by 2 bases and J by 15 bases, leaving 14 bases between them. CDR3 protein: CASSYLGTSLFF. The CDR3, as DNA: TGTGCCAGCAGTTACCTAGGTACTAGCCTGTTCTTC.

The V call is TRBV14, the J call TRBJ1-3; D ambiguous. Trimming pared 4 bases from V and 4 bases from J, leaving 11 bases between. The CDR3 loop spans 14 amino acids. Germline V gives CDR1 SGHDN, CDR2 FVKESK. The DNA of the CDR3 is TGTGCCAGCAGCCTCAATTCGAGAGGAAACACCATATATTTT. This encodes CASSLNSRGNTIYF.

The V and J genes are TRBV6-1 and TRBJ1-1; D perhaps matches TRBD1 (6 bases). Trimming took off 5 bases at V and 0 bases at J, with 13 bases between the two ends. The CDR3 has 15 residues. CDR1 is MNHNS, CDR2 SASEGT, per germline. The CDR3 here is CASSSRTEMNTEAFF. The CDR3, as DNA: TGTGCCAGCAGTTCCCGGACAGAGATGAACACTGAAGCTTTCTTT.

The chain couples TRBV30 to TRBJ1-5; TRBD1 might be the D (6 bases). V shed 1 base and J shed 2 bases, with 9 bases lying between them. This CDR3 region has 14 residues. Germline CDR1 is GTSNPN and CDR2 is SVGIG (reference sequence). DNA of the CDR3: TGTGCCTGGAGTGAGGGGGACCGCAATCAGCCCCAGCATTTT. Amino acid sequence: CAWSEGDRNQPQHF.